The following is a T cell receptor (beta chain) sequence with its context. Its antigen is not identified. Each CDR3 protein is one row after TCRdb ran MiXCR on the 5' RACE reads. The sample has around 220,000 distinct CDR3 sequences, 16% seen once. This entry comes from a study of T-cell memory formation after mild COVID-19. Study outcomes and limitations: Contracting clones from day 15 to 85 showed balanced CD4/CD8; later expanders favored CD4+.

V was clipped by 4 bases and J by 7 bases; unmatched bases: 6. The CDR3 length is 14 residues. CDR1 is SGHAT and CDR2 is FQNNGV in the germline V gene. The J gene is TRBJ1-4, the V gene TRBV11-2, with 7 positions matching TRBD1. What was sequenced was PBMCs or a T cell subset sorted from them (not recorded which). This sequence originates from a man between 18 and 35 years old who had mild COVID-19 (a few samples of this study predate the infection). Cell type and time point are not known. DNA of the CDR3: TGTGCCAGCAGCTACCTGGCAGGGGGTGAAAAACTGTTTTTT. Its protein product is CASSYLAGGEKLFF.